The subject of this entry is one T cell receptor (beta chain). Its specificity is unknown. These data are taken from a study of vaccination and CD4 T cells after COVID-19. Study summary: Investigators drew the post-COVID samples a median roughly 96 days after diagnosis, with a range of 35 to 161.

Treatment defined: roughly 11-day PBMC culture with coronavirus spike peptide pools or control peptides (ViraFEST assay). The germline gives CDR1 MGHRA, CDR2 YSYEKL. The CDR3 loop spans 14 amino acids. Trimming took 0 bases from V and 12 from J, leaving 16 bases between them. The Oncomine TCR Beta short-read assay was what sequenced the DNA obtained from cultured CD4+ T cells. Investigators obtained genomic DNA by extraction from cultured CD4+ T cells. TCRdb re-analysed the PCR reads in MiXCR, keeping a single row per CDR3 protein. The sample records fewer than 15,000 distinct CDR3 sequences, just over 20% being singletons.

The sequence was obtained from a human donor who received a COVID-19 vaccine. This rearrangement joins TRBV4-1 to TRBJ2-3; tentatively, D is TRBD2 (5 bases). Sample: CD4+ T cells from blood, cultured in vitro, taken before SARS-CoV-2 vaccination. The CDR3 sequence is CASSQEGGSVVQYF. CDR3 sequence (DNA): TGCGCCAGCAGCCAAGAGGGCGGGTCGGTAGTACAGTATTTT.